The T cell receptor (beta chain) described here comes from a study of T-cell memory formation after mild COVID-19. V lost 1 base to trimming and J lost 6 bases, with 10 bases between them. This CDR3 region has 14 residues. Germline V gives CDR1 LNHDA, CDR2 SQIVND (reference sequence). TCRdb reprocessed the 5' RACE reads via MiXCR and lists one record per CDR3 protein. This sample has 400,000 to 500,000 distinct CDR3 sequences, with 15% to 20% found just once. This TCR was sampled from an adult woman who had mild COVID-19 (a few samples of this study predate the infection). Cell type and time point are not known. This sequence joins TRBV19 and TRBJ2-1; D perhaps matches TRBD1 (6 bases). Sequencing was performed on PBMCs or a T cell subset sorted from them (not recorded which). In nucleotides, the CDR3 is TGTGCCAGTAGTATAGGCAGGGGAGCCAATGAGCAGTTCTTC. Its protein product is CASSIGRGANEQFF.